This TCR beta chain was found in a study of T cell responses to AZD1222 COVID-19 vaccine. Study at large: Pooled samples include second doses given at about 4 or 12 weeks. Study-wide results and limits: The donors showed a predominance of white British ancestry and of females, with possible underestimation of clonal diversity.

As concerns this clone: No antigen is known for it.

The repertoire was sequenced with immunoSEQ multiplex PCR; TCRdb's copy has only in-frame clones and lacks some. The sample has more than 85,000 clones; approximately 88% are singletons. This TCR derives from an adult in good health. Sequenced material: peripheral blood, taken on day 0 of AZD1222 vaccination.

The CDR3 DNA sequence: TGCGCCAGCAGCCCCTCACCGGGACAGGGGGCTTTGAGAGAGACCCAGTACTTC. It encodes CASSPSPGQGALRETQYF. J is TRBJ2-5 and V is TRBV4-3; 12 positions agree with TRBD1. This CDR3 comprises 18 residues. CDR1 and CDR2 from the germline V gene are LGHNA and YSLEER. Losses at the gene ends were 4 bases for V and 4 bases for J; bases not matched to a gene: 13.